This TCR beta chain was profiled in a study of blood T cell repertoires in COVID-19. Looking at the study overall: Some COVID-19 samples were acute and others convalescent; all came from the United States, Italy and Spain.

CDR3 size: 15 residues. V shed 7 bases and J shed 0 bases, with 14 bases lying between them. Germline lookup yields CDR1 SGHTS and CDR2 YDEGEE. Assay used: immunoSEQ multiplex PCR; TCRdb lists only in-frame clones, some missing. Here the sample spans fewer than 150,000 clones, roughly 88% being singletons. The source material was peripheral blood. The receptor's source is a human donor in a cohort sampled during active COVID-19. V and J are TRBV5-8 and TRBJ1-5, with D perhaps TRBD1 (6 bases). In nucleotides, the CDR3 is TGTGCCAGCTCGGACAGACTTTATAGCAATCAGCCCCAGCATTTT. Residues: CASSDRLYSNQPQHF.